This record covers a single TCR beta chain. As yet, its antigen is unknown. The data are from a study of shared clonotypes between healthy human individuals. Study findings and constraints: Investigators expected sequencing depth to affect clonotype sharing among donors.

Deep was the level used in running the assay. Only in-frame clones appear in the TCRdb table, and some are missing; sequencing was by immunoSEQ multiplex PCR. The sample contains about 690,000 clones, around 90% of which appear only once. CDR1 is MDHEN and CDR2 is SYDVKM in the germline V gene. The CDR3 totals 14 residues. V was cut by 6 bases and J by 5 bases, with 15 bases left in between. Sequencing was carried out using memory CD8+ T cells from PBMCs. Subset described: CD45RO+ cells pooled with CCR7-negative TemRA cells. The clonotype was recovered from a man in his late teens or twenties in good health. Some clones in this sample may be carry-over from other donors' samples. The V call is TRBV28, the J call TRBJ2-3; a weak D match, TRBD1 (6 bases). The CDR3 loop is CASRPAGAGDTQYF. CDR3 DNA sequence: TGTGCCAGCAGGCCAGCAGGGGCGGGAGATACGCAGTATTTT.